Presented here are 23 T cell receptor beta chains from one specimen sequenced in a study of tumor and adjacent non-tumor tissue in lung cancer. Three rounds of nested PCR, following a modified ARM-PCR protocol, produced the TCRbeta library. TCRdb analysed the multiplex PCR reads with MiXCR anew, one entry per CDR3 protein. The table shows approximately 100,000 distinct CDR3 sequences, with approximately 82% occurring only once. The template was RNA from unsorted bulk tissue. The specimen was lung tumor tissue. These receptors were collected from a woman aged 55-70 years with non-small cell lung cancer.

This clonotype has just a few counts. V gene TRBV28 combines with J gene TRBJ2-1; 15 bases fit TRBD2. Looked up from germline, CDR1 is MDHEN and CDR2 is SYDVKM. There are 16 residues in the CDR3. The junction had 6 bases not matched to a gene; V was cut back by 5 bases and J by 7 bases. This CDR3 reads CASSPWTSGRANEQFF. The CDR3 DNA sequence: TGTGCCAGCAGTCCCTGGACTAGCGGGAGGGCGAATGAGCAGTTCTTC.

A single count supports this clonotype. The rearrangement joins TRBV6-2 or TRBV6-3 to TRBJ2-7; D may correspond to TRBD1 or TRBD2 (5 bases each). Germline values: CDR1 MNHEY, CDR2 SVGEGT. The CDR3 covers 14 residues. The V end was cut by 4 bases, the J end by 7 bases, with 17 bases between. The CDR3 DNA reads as TGTGCCAGCAGTTCCGGGACCGCCCGAATGGAGCAGTACTTC. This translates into CASSSGTARMEQYF.

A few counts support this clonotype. In nucleotides, the CDR3 is TGTGCCAGCAGTTTGACCCCCGGACTAAACGTTGAAGCTTTCTTT. Its translation is CASSLTPGLNVEAFF. The chain carries TRBV11-2 and TRBJ1-1; D remains unclear. In germline, CDR1 is SGHAT, CDR2 FQNNGV. This CDR3 contains 15 residues. V lost 6 bases and J lost 7, with 21 bases in between.

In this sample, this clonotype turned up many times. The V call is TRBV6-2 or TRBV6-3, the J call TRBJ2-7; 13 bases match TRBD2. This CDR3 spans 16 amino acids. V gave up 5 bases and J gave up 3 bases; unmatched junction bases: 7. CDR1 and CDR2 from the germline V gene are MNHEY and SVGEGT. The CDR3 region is CASSTRTSGSFYEQYF. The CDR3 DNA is TGTGCCAGCAGTACACGGACTAGCGGGAGTTTCTACGAGCAGTACTTC.

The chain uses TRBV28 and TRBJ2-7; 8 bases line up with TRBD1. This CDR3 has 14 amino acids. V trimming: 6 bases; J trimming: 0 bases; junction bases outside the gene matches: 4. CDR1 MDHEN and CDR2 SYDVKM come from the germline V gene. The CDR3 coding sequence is TGTGCCAGCAGAGGACAGGGTAGCTCCTACGAGCAGTACTTC. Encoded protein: CASRGQGSSYEQYF.

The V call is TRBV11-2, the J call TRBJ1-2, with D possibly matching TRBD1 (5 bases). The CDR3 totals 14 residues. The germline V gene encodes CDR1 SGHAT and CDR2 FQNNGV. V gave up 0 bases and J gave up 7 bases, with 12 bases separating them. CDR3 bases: TGTGCCAGCAGCTTAGATCGGGGGGTTGGTGGCTACACCTTC. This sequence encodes CASSLDRGVGGYTF.

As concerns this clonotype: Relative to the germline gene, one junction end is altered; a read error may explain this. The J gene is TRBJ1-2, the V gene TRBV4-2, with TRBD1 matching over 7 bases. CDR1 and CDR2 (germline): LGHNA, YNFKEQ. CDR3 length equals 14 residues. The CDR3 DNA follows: TGTGCCAGCAGGCAAGAGATGGGACAGCGAGGCTACACATTC. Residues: CASRQEMGQRGYTF.

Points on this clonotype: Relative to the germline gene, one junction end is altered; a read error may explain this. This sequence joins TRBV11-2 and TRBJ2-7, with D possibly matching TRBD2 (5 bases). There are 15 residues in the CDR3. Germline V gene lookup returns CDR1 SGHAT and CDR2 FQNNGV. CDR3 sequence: CASSLFSIGNDEQYF. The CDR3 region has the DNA TGTGCCAGCAGCTTATTTTCGATCGGGAACGACGAGCAATACTTC.

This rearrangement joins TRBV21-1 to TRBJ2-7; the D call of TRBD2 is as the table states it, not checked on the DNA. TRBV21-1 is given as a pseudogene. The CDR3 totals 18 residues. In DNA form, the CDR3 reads TGTGTCAGCAGCAGTCGCCTTCCGGGACTAGCGGCGACCTACGAACGGTACTTC. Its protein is CVSSSRLPGLAATYERYF.

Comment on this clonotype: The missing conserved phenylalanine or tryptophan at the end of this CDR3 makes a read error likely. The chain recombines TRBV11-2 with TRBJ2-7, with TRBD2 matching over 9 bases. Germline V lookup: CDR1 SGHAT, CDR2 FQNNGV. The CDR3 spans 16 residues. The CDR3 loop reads CASSLLAGWNYYEQYL. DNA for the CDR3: TGTGCTAGCAGCCTTCTAGCGGGGTGGAATTATTACGAGCAGTACCTC.

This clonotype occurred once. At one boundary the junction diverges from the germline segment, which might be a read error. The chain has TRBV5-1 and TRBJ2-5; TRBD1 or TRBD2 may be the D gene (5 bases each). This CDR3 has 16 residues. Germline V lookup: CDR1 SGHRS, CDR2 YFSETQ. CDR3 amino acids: CASSLPRQKWDETQHF. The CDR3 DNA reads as TGCGCCAGCAGCTTGCCCCGTCAAAAGTGGGACGAGACCCAGCACTTC.

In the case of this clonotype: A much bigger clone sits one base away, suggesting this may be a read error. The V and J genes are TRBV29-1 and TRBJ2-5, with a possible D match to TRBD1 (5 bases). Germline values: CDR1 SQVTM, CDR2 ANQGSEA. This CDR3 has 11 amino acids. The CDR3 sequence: CCVESGETQYF. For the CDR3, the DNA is TGCTGCGTTGAATCAGGGGAGACCCAGTACTTC.

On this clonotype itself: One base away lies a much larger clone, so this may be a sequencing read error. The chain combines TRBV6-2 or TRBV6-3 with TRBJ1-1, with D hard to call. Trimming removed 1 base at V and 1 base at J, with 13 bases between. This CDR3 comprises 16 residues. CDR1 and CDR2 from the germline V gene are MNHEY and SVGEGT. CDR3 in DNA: TGTGCCAGCAGTTACTTCCGCGGTCCAGAGAACACTGAAGCTTTCTTT. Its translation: CASSYFRGPENTEAFF.

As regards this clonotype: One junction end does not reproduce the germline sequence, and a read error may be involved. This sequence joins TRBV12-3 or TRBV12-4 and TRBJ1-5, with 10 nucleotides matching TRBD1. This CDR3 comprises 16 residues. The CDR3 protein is CTSSRTGGSGNQPKHF. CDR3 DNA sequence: TGTACCAGCAGTCGGACAGGGGGATCGGGCAATCAGCCCAAGCATTTT.

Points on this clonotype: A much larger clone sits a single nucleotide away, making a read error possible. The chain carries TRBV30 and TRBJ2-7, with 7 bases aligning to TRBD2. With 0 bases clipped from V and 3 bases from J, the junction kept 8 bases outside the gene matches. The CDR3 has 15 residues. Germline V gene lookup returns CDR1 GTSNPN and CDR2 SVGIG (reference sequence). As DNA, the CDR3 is TGTGCCTGGAGTGTTGTCGGACTAGGATTCTACGAGCAGTACTTC. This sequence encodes CAWSVVGLGFYEQYF.

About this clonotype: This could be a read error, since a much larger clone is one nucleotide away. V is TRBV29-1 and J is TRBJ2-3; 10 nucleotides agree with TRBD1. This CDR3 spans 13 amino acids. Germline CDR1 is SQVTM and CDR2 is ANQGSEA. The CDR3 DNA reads TGCAGCGTTGGACAGGGGGCCACATATACGCAGTATTTT. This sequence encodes CSVGQGATYTQYF.

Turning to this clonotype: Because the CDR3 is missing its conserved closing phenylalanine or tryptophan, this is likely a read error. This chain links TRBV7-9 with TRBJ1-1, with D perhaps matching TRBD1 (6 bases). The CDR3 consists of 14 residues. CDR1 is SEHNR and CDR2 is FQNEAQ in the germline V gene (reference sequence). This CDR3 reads CASSPRGLNTEAFS. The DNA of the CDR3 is TGTGCCAGCAGCCCCCGGGGGCTGAATACTGAAGCTTTCTCT.

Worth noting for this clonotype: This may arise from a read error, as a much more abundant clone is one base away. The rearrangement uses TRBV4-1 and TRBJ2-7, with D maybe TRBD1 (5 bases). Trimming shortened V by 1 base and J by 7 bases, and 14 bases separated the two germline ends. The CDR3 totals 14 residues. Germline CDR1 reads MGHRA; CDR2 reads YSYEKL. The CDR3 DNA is TGCGCCAGCAGCCAAGGGACAAGGGGCGCGGAGCAGTACTTC. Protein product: CASSQGTRGAEQYF.

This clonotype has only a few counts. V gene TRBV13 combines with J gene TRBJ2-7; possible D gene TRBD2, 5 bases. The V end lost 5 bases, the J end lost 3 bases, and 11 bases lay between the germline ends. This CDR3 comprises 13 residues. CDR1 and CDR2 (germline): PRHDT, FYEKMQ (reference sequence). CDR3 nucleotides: TGTGCCAGCAGCACCACGGGGAACTACGAGCAGTACTTC. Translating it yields CASSTTGNYEQYF.

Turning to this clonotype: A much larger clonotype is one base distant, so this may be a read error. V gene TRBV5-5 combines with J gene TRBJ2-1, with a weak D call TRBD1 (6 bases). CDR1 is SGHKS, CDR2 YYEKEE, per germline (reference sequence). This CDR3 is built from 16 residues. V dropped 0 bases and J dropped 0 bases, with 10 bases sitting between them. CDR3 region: CASSLGPGDSYNEQFF. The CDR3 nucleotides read TGTGCCAGCAGCTTGGGTCCAGGGGACTCCTACAATGAGCAGTTCTTC. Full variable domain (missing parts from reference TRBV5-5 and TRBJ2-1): DAGVTQSPTHLIKTRGQQVTLRCSPISGHKSVSWYQQVLGQGPQFIFQYYEKEERGRGNFPDRFSARQFPNYSSELNVNALLLGDSALYLCASSLGPGDSYNEQFFGPGTRLTVL.

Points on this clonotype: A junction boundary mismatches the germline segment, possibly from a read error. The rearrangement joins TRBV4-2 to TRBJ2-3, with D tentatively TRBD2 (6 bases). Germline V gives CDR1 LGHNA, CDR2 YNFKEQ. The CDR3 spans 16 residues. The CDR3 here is CANSQVRLDSTVTQNF. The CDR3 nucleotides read TGTGCCAACAGCCAAGTAAGACTAGACTCCACAGTTACGCAGAATTTT.

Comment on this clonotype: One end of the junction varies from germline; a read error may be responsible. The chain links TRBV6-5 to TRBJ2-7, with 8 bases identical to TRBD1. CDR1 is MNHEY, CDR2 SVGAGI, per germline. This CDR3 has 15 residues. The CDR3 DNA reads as TGTGCCAGCAGTAACAGGACAGGGAAGCCCTACAAGCAGTACTTC. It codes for CASSNRTGKPYKQYF.

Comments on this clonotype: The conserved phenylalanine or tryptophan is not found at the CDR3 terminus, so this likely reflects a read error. The DNA for the CDR3 is TGTGCCAGCAGCTTTTACAGGGGCCAGAACACTGAAGCTTTCTCT. Translation: CASSFYRGQNTEAFS. The rearrangement uses TRBV7-9 and TRBJ1-1; TRBD1 agrees at 7 bases. Germline-derived CDR1 and CDR2 are SEHNR and FQNEAQ (reference sequence). This CDR3 is 15 amino acids long. V lost 3 bases to trimming and J lost 1 base; unmatched junction nucleotides: 5.